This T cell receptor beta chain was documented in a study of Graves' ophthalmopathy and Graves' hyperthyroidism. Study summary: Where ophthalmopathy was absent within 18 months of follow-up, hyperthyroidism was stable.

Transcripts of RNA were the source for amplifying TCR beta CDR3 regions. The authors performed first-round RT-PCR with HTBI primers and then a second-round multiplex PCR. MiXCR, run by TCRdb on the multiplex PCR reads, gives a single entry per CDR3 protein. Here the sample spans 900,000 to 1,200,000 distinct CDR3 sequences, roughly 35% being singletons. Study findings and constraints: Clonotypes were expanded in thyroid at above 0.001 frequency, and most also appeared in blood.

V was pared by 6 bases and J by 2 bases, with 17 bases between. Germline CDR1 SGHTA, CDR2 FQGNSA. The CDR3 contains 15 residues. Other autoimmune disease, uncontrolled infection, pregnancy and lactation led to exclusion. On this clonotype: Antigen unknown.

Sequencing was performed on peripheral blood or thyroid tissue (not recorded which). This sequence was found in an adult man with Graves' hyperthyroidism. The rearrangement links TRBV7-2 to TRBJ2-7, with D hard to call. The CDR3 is CASSFSSTATYEQYF. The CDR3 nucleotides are TGTGCCAGCAGTTTCTCCTCCACAGCAACCTACGAGCAGTACTTC.